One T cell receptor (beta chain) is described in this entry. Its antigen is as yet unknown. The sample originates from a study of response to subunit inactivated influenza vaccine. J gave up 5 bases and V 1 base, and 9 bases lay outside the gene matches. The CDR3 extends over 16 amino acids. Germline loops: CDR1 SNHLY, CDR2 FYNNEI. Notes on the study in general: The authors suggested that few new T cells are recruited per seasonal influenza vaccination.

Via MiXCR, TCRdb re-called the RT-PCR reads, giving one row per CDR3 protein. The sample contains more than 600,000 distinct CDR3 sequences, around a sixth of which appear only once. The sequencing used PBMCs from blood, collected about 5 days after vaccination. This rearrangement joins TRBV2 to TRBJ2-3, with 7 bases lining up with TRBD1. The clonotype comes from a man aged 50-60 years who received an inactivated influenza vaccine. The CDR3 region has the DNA TGTGCCAGCAGTGAAGTTCGGGCAGGGGGTAGAGATACGCAGTATTTT. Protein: CASSEVRAGGRDTQYF. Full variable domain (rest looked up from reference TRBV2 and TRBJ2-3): EPEVTQTPSHQVTQMGQEVILRCVPISNHLYFYWYRQILGQKVEFLVSFYNNEISEKSEIFDDQFSVERPDGSNFTLKIRSTKLEDSAMYFCASSEVRAGGRDTQYFGPGTRLTVL.